What follows describes a single TCR beta chain. No antigen is known for it. The V segment lost 1 base and the J segment 4 bases; nucleotides outside the gene matches: 2. The CDR3 has 14 amino acids. Germline CDR1 reads SNHLY; CDR2 reads FYNNEI. These data originate in a study of T cell repertoires in cytomegalovirus infection. TCRdb recomputed calls from the reads with MiXCR, one row per CDR3 protein. The sample has about 71,000 distinct CDR3 sequences; 20% to 25% are singletons. Findings of the study overall: Across the ex vivo response, the dominant clonotypes were HLA-C-restricted CMV-specific TCR beta clonotypes.

This material consisted of CD8+ T cells from cultured PBMCs, taken from culture after CMV antigen stimulation. The chain links TRBV2 to TRBJ1-2, with 8 bases fitting TRBD1. This receptor was taken from a human donor in good health (CMV status not recorded). Some clones in this sample may be carry-over from other donors' samples. The CDR3 nucleotides are TGTGCCAGCAGTGAAGTGGACAGGGTCTATGGCTACACCTTC. It yields the protein CASSEVDRVYGYTF.